This T cell receptor (beta chain) was documented in a study of cytomegalovirus exposure and HLA in healthy donors. Regarding the study as a whole: Most CMV-associated TCR beta chains were later found to appear HLA-restricted.

The sample holds one count of this clone. Antigen specificity is unknown. CDR3 length: 17 amino acids. CDR1 SGHVS and CDR2 FNYEAQ come from the germline V gene. V lost 5 bases, J lost 0 bases, and 17 bases lay in between. The PCR employed 60 Vbeta primers together with 13 Jbeta primers. The repertoire was sequenced with immunoSEQ multiplex PCR; TCRdb's copy has only in-frame clones and lacks some. The data hold some 99,000 clones, with around 74% observed a single time. The sequencing sample was made of PBMCs. The rearrangement uses TRBV7-6 and TRBJ2-1, with D possibly matching TRBD2 (6 bases). The source is a male donor in good health and CMV-seronegative. The CDR3 loop reads CASSNPDYSSSYNEQFF. In DNA form, the CDR3 reads TGTGCCAGCAGCAATCCGGACTACTCAAGCTCCTACAATGAGCAGTTCTTC.